The 27 T cell receptor beta chains given below trace back to one sample, sequenced in a study of response to subunit inactivated influenza vaccine. TCRdb ran MiXCR on the RT-PCR reads and lists one entry per CDR3 protein. The repertoire has 800,000 to 1,000,000 distinct CDR3 sequences, about 20% of them found once; the top ten carry approximately 10%. The sample was PBMCs from blood, taken less than 6 days after vaccination. Receptors were obtained from a man in his fifties who received an inactivated influenza vaccine.

The chain employs TRBV20-1 and TRBJ1-5, with a tentative D call TRBD1 (5 bases). CDR1 is DFQATT and CDR2 is SNEGSKA in the germline V gene (reference sequence). The germline V and J ends were trimmed by 5 bases and 0 bases, with 8 bases remaining between them. The CDR3 contains 13 residues. The CDR3 DNA reads as TGCAGTGCTTCAGACAGTAGCAATCAGCCCCAGCATTTT. This sequence encodes CSASDSSNQPQHF.

V is TRBV5-1 and J is TRBJ2-7; D is ambiguous. The germline V gene has CDR1 SGHRS and CDR2 YFSETQ. The CDR3 runs to 14 residues. V dropped 1 base and J dropped 3 bases, with 11 bases sitting between them. CDR3 DNA: TGCGCCAGCAGCTTGTCGACGAGGTTCTACGAGCAGTACTTC. The encoded protein is CASSLSTRFYEQYF.

The chain combines TRBV4-2 with TRBJ2-7; tentatively, D is TRBD2 (6 bases). The CDR3 has 16 residues. CDR1 and CDR2 from the germline V gene are LGHNA and YNFKEQ. The V end was cut by 3 bases, the J end by 0 bases, with 15 bases between. The CDR3 DNA follows: TGTGCCAGCAGCCAGGACTTTGGGGGGAACTCCTACGAGCAGTACTTC. Translated: CASSQDFGGNSYEQYF.

This rearrangement joins TRBV5-1 to TRBJ2-1; TRBD2 matches at 15 bases. Germline V CDR1 and CDR2: SGHRS, YFSETQ. Trimming removed 1 base from V and 8 bases from J; junction bases left unmatched: 4. The CDR3 consists of 16 residues. This CDR3 reads CASSLRGLAGGYEQFF. CDR3 nucleotide sequence: TGCGCCAGCAGCTTGAGGGGACTAGCGGGGGGATATGAGCAGTTCTTC.

The V and J genes are TRBV7-8 and TRBJ2-7; the match to TRBD2 covers 10 bases. Germline CDR1 is SGHVS and CDR2 is FQNEAQ. Trimming removed 4 bases from V and 0 bases from J; junction bases left unmatched: 3. The CDR3 runs to 15 residues. The CDR3 here is CASSSWTSGSYEQYF. The CDR3 region has the DNA TGTGCCAGCAGCTCCTGGACTAGCGGCTCCTACGAGCAGTACTTC.

This clonotype turned up a few times. The rearrangement links TRBV7-2 to TRBJ2-7, with D uncertain. V shed 0 bases and J shed 3 bases, with 15 bases lying between them. This CDR3 is 16 amino acids long. The germline V gene has CDR1 SGHTA and CDR2 FQGNSA. The CDR3 coding sequence is TGTGCCAGCAGCTTAGCTCTTGGATCCCTCAACTACGAGCAGTACTTC. Translating it yields CASSLALGSLNYEQYF. The whole variable domain, remainder taken from reference TRBV7-2 and TRBJ2-7, is GAGVSQSPSNKVTEKGKDVELRCDPISGHTALYWYRQSLGQGLEFLIYFQGNSAPDKSGLPSDRFSAERTGGSVSTLTIQRTQQEDSAVYLCASSLALGSLNYEQYFGPGTRLTVT.

This clonotype has only one observation. This chain uses TRBV5-6 with TRBJ2-7; D is undetermined. Per the germline V gene, CDR1 is SGHDT and CDR2 is YYEEEE. The CDR3 is made up of 13 amino acids. V shed 9 bases and J shed 9 bases, with 22 bases lying between them. The CDR3 sequence is CAIGTGPLCPQYF. Written as DNA, the CDR3 is TGTGCCATCGGCACCGGTCCCCTATGCCCGCAGTACTTC.

This clonotype was seen only a few times. V and J are TRBV10-3 and TRBJ2-1; 7 bases match TRBD1. The germline gives CDR1 ENHRY, CDR2 SYGVKD. The CDR3 has 16 amino acids. Losses at the gene ends were 0 bases for V and 1 base for J; bases not matched to a gene: 3. The DNA of the CDR3 is TGTGCCATCAGTGAGTCAGGGGGCAGGTCCTACAATGAGCAGTTCTTC. It codes for CAISESGGRSYNEQFF.

This clonotype was recorded many times. The gene calls are TRBV5-1 and TRBJ2-7, with D possibly being TRBD1 (5 bases). This CDR3 contains 14 residues. In germline, CDR1 is SGHRS, CDR2 YFSETQ. The ends were cut back, 0 bases at V and 5 bases at J, with 12 bases in the middle. CDR3 coding DNA: TGCGCCAGCAGCTTGGGCTCCAGGGATAACGAGCAGTACTTC. The encoded protein is CASSLGSRDNEQYF. Complete variable domain (other parts from reference TRBV5-1 and TRBJ2-7): KAGVTQTPRYLIKTRGQQVTLSCSPISGHRSVSWYQQTPGQGLQFLFEYFSETQRNKGNFPGRFSGRQFSNSRSEMNVSTLELGDSALYLCASSLGSRDNEQYFGPGTRLTVT.

This clonotype was found a few times. The rearrangement links TRBV6-1 to TRBJ1-5; no clear D. V was clipped by 6 bases and J by 3 bases, with 9 bases between them. This CDR3 has 13 residues. From germline, CDR1 is MNHNS and CDR2 SASEGT. The CDR3 DNA reads as TGTGCCAGCAGCGGTAACGACAATCAGCCCCAGCATTTT. Protein product: CASSGNDNQPQHF.

This rearrangement joins TRBV7-8 to TRBJ2-3; D possibly matches TRBD1 or TRBD2 (5 bases each). There are 15 residues in the CDR3. V was shortened by 1 base and J by 4 bases, with 12 bases between the two germline ends. CDR1 is SGHVS, CDR2 FQNEAQ, per germline. The CDR3 region has the DNA TGTGCCAGCAGCTTAGACGGGGCCAGAGCAGATACGCAGTATTTT. This sequence encodes CASSLDGARADTQYF.

The table lists this clonotype with a few counts. The rearrangement links TRBV5-1 to TRBJ2-5; 7 bases match TRBD1. Trimming removed 5 bases from V and 5 bases from J; junction bases left unmatched: 9. Germline V CDR1 and CDR2: SGHRS, YFSETQ. CDR3 length: 14 residues. CDR3 sequence (DNA): TGCGCCAGCAGATCGGGACAGCCAACGGAGACCCAGTACTTC. Translating gives CASRSGQPTETQYF. The full variable domain, rest sourced from reference TRBV5-1 and TRBJ2-5, is KAGVTQTPRYLIKTRGQQVTLSCSPISGHRSVSWYQQTPGQGLQFLFEYFSETQRNKGNFPGRFSGRQFSNSRSEMNVSTLELGDSALYLCASRSGQPTETQYFGPGTRLLVL.

V usage is TRBV10-3 and J usage is TRBJ2-3; 8 bases align to TRBD2. CDR1 and CDR2 (germline): ENHRY, SYGVKD. Trimming at V came to 1 base and at J to 2 bases, leaving 8 bases not matched to a gene. This CDR3 region has 17 residues. The CDR3 reads CAISEYGLASLTDTQYF. In nucleotides, the CDR3 is TGTGCCATCAGTGAGTATGGACTAGCCAGTCTCACAGATACGCAGTATTTT.

This clonotype has a count of ten or more. The chain combines TRBV5-6 with TRBJ2-1; no reliable D call. Trimming removed 4 bases at V and 7 bases at J, with 12 bases between. The CDR3 contains 13 residues. CDR1 SGHDT and CDR2 YYEEEE come from the germline V gene. The CDR3 here is CASSPDVVNEQFF. The CDR3 DNA reads as TGTGCCAGCAGCCCGGACGTGGTGAATGAGCAGTTCTTC.

There are many counts of this clonotype. This chain uses TRBV5-1 with TRBJ2-5, with 8 bases matching TRBD2. The CDR3 is 16 amino acids. With V trimmed by 0 bases and J by 5 bases, 9 bases remained unmatched. Germline V lookup: CDR1 SGHRS, CDR2 YFSETQ. CDR3 in amino acids: CASSLAPAGDGETQYF. Written as DNA, the CDR3 is TGCGCCAGCAGCTTGGCCCCAGCGGGGGATGGCGAGACCCAGTACTTC.

V usage is TRBV12-3 or TRBV12-4 and J usage is TRBJ2-7, with D tentatively TRBD2 (5 bases). The CDR3 loop spans 14 amino acids. V lost 3 bases and J 5 bases, leaving 14 bases between the germline ends. CDR3 loop: CASSFRGNINEQYF. Written as DNA, the CDR3 is TGTGCCAGCAGTTTTCGGGGAAATATTAACGAGCAGTACTTC.

The chain combines TRBV20-1 with TRBJ2-2; tentatively, D is TRBD2 (5 bases). Germline V lookup: CDR1 DFQATT, CDR2 SNEGSKA (reference sequence). Trimming took 0 bases from V and 1 from J, leaving 9 bases between them. The length of the CDR3 is 15 residues. The CDR3 DNA is TGCAGTGCTAGAGACTGGAGGATGAACACCGGGGAGCTGTTTTTT. The encoded protein is CSARDWRMNTGELFF.

CDR3 coding DNA: TGTGCCAGCAGCCCGGGGGTGGCCTACAATGAGCAGTTCTTC. Its protein product is CASSPGVAYNEQFF. V and J are TRBV7-2 and TRBJ2-1; possibly TRBD2 for D (6 bases). Germline V CDR1 and CDR2: SGHTA, FQGNSA. The CDR3 consists of 14 residues. V lost 5 bases and J 2 bases, leaving 10 bases between the germline ends.

The chain links TRBV10-3 to TRBJ2-1; D is possibly TRBD1 or TRBD2 (6 bases each). The ends were cut back, 6 bases at V and 8 bases at J, with 23 bases in the middle. Germline CDR1 reads ENHRY; CDR2 reads SYGVKD. This CDR3 comprises 16 residues. This chain's CDR3 is CAIRSLDWGAGDEQFF. The CDR3 bases are TGTGCCATCAGGAGTTTAGACTGGGGGGCTGGTGATGAGCAGTTCTTC.

The rearrangement links TRBV6-6 to TRBJ1-2, with a possible D match to TRBD1 (6 bases). Trimming took 11 bases from V and 1 from J, leaving 11 bases between them. The CDR3 runs to 12 residues. Germline values: CDR1 MNHNY, CDR2 SVGAGI (reference sequence). The chain's CDR3 is CACGQLNYGYTF. The CDR3, as DNA: TGTGCCTGCGGACAGCTTAACTATGGCTACACCTTC.

V gene TRBV20-1 combines with J gene TRBJ2-1; TRBD2 matches 7 bases. Germline V gene sequence: CDR1 DFQATT, CDR2 SNEGSKA (reference sequence). V gave up 2 bases and J gave up 2 bases; unmatched junction bases: 9. The length of the CDR3 is 16 residues. As DNA, the CDR3 is TGCAGTGCTAGAAAATCTAGCGGAGCGACCTACAATGAGCAGTTCTTC. It yields the protein CSARKSSGATYNEQFF.

This chain links TRBV12-3 or TRBV12-4 with TRBJ1-2; 9 bases map to TRBD1. This CDR3 comprises 12 residues. Trimming removed 8 bases from V and 7 bases from J; junction bases left unmatched: 5. DNA of the CDR3: TGTGCCAGCCTCACAGGGGGCCGTGGCTACACCTTC. This translates into CASLTGGRGYTF.

This chain connects TRBV11-1 to TRBJ2-2; 14 bases are shared with TRBD2. The CDR3 runs to 18 residues. Germline values: CDR1 SGHAT, CDR2 FQDESV (reference sequence). Trimming removed 5 bases from V and 2 bases from J; junction bases left unmatched: 7. The CDR3 sequence: CASSRPGLAGVNTGELFF. CDR3 bases: TGTGCCAGCAGCAGACCGGGACTAGCGGGAGTAAACACCGGGGAGCTGTTTTTT.

The V and J genes are TRBV5-1 and TRBJ2-1, with 8 bases identical to TRBD1. The CDR3 extends over 15 amino acids. Germline lookup yields CDR1 SGHRS and CDR2 YFSETQ. The J segment lost 9 bases and the V segment lost 3 bases, leaving 11 bases of the junction unmatched. For the CDR3, the DNA is TGCGCCAGCAGCTATATAGAGACAGGGGAGGTTGAGCAGTTCTTC. This encodes CASSYIETGEVEQFF. The full variable domain, in which reference TRBV5-1 and TRBJ2-1 provide the parts outside the CDR3, is KAGVTQTPRYLIKTRGQQVTLSCSPISGHRSVSWYQQTPGQGLQFLFEYFSETQRNKGNFPGRFSGRQFSNSRSEMNVSTLELGDSALYLCASSYIETGEVEQFFGPGTRLTVL.

As to this clonotype: A clone one base away is much larger, so this may be a read error. V gene TRBV7-6 combines with J gene TRBJ2-7, with D unresolved. The germline CDR1 and CDR2 sequences are SGHVS and FNYEAQ. There are 12 residues in the CDR3. CDR3 sequence (DNA): TGTACCAGCAGCTATGGCCCCTACGAGCAGTACTTC. It specifies CTSSYGPYEQYF.

V gene TRBV9 combines with J gene TRBJ2-3, with D unclear. The CDR3 runs 18 residues. V dropped 0 bases and J dropped 4 bases, with 21 bases sitting between them. The germline CDR1 and CDR2 sequences are SGDLS and YYNGEE. The CDR3 DNA is TGTGCCAGCAGCGTAGCTTCCAAAACTTTAAGGGTCCCAGATACGCAGTATTTT. As protein: CASSVASKTLRVPDTQYF.

This clonotype was detected only a few times. This chain links TRBV20-1 with TRBJ2-7, with a possible D match to TRBD1 (6 bases). The germline V gene encodes CDR1 DFQATT and CDR2 SNEGSKA (reference sequence). V lost 0 bases to trimming and J lost 0 bases, with 9 bases between them. The CDR3 sequence is 14 residues long. The CDR3 reads CSARDPTGSYEQYF. For the CDR3, the DNA is TGCAGTGCTAGAGATCCGACAGGCTCCTACGAGCAGTACTTC.